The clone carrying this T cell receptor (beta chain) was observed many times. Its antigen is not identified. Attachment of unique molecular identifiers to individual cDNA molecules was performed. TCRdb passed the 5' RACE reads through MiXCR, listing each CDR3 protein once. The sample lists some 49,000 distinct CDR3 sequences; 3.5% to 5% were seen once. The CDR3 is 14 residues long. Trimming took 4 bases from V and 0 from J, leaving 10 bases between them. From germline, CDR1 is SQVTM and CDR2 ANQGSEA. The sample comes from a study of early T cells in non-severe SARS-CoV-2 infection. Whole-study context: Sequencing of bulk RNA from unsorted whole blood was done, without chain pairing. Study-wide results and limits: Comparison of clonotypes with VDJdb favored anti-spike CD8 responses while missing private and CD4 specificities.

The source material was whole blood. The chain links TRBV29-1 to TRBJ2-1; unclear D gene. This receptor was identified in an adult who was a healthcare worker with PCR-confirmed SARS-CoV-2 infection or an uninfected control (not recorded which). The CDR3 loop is CSVGSTSSYNEQFF. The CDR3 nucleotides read TGCAGCGTTGGATCCACGAGCTCCTACAATGAGCAGTTCTTC.